This TCR beta chain was sequenced during a study of T cells after posttransplantation cyclophosphamide. Study observations and caveats: Recipient CMV seropositivity and CMV reactivation strongly tracked TRB clonality. Blood and skin or GI T cell repertoires showed limited TRB overlap. Donor CD8+ memory clones often dominated recipient blood repertoires at later times.

A word on this clone: As yet, its antigen is unknown.

Sequencing used immunoSEQ multiplex PCR; TCRdb keeps in-frame clones, though not all of them. Of about 22,000 clones in the sample, less than 90% were seen once. V was cut by 7 bases and J by 7 bases, with 10 bases left in between. Germline lookup yields CDR1 SQVTM and CDR2 ANQGSEA. CDR3 length equals 10 residues. Treatment was busulfan-fludarabine conditioning, a marrow graft, and cyclophosphamide on days +3 and +4. The sample here was PBMCs, taken after allogeneic stem cell transplant with posttransplant cyclophosphamide. This chain joins TRBV29-1 and TRBJ1-1; D gene ambiguous. This receptor was taken from a female patient between 30 and 45 years old who received an allogeneic stem cell transplant from an unrelated donor, was CMV-positive, and had no GVHD. The T cells may come from the graft donor. CDR3 in amino acids: CSAGDIEAFF. CDR3 sequence (DNA): TGCAGCGCGGGAGATATTGAAGCTTTCTTT.